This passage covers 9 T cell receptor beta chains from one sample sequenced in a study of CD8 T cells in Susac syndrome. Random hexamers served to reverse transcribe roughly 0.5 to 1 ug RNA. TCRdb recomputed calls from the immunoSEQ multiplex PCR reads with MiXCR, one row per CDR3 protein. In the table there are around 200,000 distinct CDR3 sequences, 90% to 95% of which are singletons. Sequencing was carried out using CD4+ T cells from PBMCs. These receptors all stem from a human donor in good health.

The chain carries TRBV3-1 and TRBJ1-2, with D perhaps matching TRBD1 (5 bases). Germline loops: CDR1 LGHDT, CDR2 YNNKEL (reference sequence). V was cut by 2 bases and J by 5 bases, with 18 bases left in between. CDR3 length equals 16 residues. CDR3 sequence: CASSQTAGTGGYGYTF. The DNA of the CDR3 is TGTGCCAGCAGCCAAACGGCTGGGACGGGCGGATATGGCTACACCTTC.

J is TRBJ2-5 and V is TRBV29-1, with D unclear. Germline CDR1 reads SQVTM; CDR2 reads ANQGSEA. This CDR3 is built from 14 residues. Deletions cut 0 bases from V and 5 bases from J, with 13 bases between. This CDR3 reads CSVEDPRHWETQYF. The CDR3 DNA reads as TGCAGCGTTGAAGATCCCCGACACTGGGAGACCCAGTACTTC.

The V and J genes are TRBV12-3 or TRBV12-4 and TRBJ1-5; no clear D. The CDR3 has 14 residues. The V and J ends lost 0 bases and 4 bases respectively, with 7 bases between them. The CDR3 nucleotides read TGTGCCAGCAGTTTAGCTTTGGGTAATCAGCCCCAGCATTTT. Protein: CASSLALGNQPQHF.

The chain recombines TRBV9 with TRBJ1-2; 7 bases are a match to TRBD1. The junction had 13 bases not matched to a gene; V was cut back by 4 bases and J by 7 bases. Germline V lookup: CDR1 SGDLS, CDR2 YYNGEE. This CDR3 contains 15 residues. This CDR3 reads CASSSKTGMRGGYTF. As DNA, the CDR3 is TGTGCCAGCAGCTCGAAGACAGGGATGAGGGGTGGCTACACCTTC.

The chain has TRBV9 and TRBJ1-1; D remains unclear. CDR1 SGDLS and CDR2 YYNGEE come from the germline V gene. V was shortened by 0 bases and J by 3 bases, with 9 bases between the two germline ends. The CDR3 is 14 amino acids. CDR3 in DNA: TGTGCCAGCAGCGTAGTGTGGGCAGACACTGAAGCTTTCTTT. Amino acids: CASSVVWADTEAFF.

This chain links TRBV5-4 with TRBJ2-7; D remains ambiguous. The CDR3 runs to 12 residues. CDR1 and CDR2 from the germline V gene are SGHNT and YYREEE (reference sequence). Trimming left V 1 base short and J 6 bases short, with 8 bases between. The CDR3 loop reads CASSLLKSEQYF. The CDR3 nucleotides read TGTGCCAGCAGCTTGCTCAAGTCCGAGCAGTACTTC.

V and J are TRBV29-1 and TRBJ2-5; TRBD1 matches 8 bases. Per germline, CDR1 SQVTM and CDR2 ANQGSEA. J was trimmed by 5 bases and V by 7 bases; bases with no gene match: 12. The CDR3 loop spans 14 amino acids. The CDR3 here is CSARETGAEETQYF. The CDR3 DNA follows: TGCAGCGCCCGGGAGACAGGGGCCGAGGAGACCCAGTACTTC.

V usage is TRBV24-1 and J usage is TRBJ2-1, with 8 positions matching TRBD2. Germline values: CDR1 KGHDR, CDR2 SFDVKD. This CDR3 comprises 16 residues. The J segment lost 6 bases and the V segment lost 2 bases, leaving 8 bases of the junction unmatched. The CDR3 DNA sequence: TGTGCCACCAGTGATTCAGCGGGGGCAAGGACCAATGAGCAGTTCTTC. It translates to CATSDSAGARTNEQFF.

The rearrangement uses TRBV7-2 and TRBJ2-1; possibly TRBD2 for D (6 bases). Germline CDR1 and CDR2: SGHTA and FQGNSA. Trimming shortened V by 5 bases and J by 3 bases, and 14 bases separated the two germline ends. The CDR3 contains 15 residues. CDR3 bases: TGTGCCAGCAGCCTATCGGGGGATCGCTACAATGAGCAGTTCTTC. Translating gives CASSLSGDRYNEQFF.